This T cell receptor (beta chain) stems from a study of blood T cell repertoires in COVID-19. At the level of the study: Acute and convalescent COVID-19 specimens originated in the United States, Italy and Spain. PBMCs, B-cell-depleted T cells, or T cells provided the cDNA or gDNA that made up the material.

Authors' methods: Scientists estimated how many nucleated cells there were by amplifying reference gene primers. Generated by immunoSEQ multiplex PCR, the TCRdb table keeps only in-frame clones and is missing some. The V and J calls and the clone size are those of that table, but D and trimming were determined from the DNA. The sample has tens of thousands of clones; around 85% are singletons. This CDR3 has 18 amino acids. The germline V gene encodes CDR1 SGHTA and CDR2 FQGNSA. The junction had 5 bases not matched to a gene; V was cut back by 5 bases and J by 0 bases. This clone appeared once. Material: peripheral blood. The chain is built from TRBV7-2 and TRBJ2-2, with TRBD2 matching 14 bases. The origin of this receptor is a human donor in a cohort sampled during active COVID-19. The CDR3 nucleotides are TGTGCCAGCAGCCACCTGACTAGCGGGGGGGCGAACACCGGGGAGCTGTTTTTT. It translates to CASSHLTSGGANTGELFF.